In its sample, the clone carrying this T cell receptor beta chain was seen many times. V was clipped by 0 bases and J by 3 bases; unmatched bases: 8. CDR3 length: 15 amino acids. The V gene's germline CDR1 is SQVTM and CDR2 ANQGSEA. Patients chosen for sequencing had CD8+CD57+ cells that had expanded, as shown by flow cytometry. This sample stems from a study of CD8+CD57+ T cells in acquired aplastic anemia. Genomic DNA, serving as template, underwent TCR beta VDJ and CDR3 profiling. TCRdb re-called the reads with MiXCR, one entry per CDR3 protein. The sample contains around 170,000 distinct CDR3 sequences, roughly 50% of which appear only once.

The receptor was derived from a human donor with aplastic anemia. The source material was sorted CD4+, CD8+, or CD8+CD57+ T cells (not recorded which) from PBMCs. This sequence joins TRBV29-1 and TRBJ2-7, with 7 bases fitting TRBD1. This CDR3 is CSVEDLRGPGYEQYF. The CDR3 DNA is TGCAGCGTTGAAGATCTAAGGGGGCCAGGCTACGAGCAGTACTTC.